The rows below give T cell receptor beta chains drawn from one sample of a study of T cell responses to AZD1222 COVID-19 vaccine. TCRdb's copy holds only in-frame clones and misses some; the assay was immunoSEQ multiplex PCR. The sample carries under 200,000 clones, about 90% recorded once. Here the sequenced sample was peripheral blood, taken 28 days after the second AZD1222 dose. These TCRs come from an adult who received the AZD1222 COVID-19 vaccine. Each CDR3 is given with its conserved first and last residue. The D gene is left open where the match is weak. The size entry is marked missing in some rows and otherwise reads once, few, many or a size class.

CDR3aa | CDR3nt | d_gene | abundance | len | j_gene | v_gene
CASSYSRGRGNTIYF | TGTGCCAGCAGTTACTCCCGGGGGAGGGGAAACACCATATATTTT | - | - | 15 | TRBJ1-3 | TRBV6-5
CAWSGKETAFF | TGTGCCTGGAGTGGTAAGGAGACGGCTTTCTTT | - | once | 11 | TRBJ1-1 | TRBV30
CASSLGSTFYGYTF | TGTGCCAGCAGCTTGGGCAGCACCTTCTATGGCTACACCTTC | - | - | 14 | TRBJ1-2 | TRBV5-6
CAGSVGGSTYEQYF | TGTGCCGGGTCCGTAGGGGGCTCGACCTACGAGCAGTACTTC | TRBD1 | - | 14 | TRBJ2-7 | TRBV11-2
CASSYSNIMNTEAFF | TGTGCCAGCAGTTACTCGAACATCATGAACACTGAAGCTTTCTTT | - | - | 15 | TRBJ1-1 | TRBV6-5
CASSLMGTTPEQFF | TGTGCCAGCAGCTTAATGGGGACTACACCTGAGCAGTTCTTC | TRBD2 | - | 14 | TRBJ2-1 | TRBV13
CAWGRDTEAFF | TGTGCCTGGGGACGGGACACTGAAGCTTTCTTT | - | - | 11 | TRBJ1-1 | TRBV30
CATSREEYTEAFF | TGTGCCACCAGCAGAGAGGAGTACACTGAAGCTTTCTTT | - | once | 13 | TRBJ1-1 | TRBV15
CSVEIGGRDYGYTF | TGCAGCGTTGAAATCGGAGGGCGGGACTATGGCTACACCTTC | - | once | 14 | TRBJ1-2 | TRBV29-1
CASSSGQTGSYNEQFF | TGTGCCAGCAGCTCAGGGCAGACAGGGTCCTACAATGAGCAGTTCTTC | TRBD1 | - | 16 | TRBJ2-1 | TRBV7-6
CASSLFRESGNTIYF | TGTGCCAGCAGCCTTTTCAGGGAGTCTGGAAACACCATATATTTT | - | - | 15 | TRBJ1-3 | TRBV6-5
CASSEHWGVGDGYTF | TGTGCCAGCAGTGAACATTGGGGTGTCGGGGATGGCTACACCTTC | - | - | 15 | TRBJ1-2 | TRBV6-1
CASSILDGLRESGANVLTF | TGTGCCAGTAGTATCCTTGACGGACTCCGCGAGTCTGGGGCCAACGTCCTGACTTTC | - | - | 19 | TRBJ2-6 | TRBV19